These 3 T cell receptor beta chains were all obtained from the same sample, sequenced in a study of shared clonotypes between healthy human individuals. TCRdb's copy holds only in-frame clones and misses some; the assay was immunoSEQ multiplex PCR. The table includes around 2.5 million clones, approximately 93% detected once. Sequenced: naive CD4+ T cells from PBMCs. Subset in this sample: CD45RA+ positively selected. The receptor source for this set is a man younger than 35 in good health. Some clones in this sample may be carry-over from other donors' samples.

This chain links TRBV4-3 with TRBJ2-1, with TRBD2 identical over 7 bases. V trimming: 2 bases; J trimming: 4 bases; junction bases outside the gene matches: 8. The CDR3 length is 16 residues. CDR1 is LGHNA and CDR2 is YSLEER in the germline V gene. The CDR3, as DNA: TGCGCCAGCAGCCAATGGGCGGGAGACGGTTACAATGAGCAGTTCTTC. It encodes CASSQWAGDGYNEQFF.

A note on this clone: Other DNA sequences from this sample encode an identical CDR3 as well. The chain has TRBV7-2 and TRBJ2-7; 8 bases align to TRBD1. This CDR3 contains 14 residues. The germline gives CDR1 SGHTA, CDR2 FQGNSA. The V segment lost 5 bases and the J segment 1 base; nucleotides outside the gene matches: 4. The DNA of the CDR3 is TGTGCCAGCAGCCCAAGACAGGGGTCCTACGAGCAGTACTTC. It translates to CASSPRQGSYEQYF.

The rearrangement uses TRBV9 and TRBJ1-5, with a weak D call TRBD1 (5 bases). V was cut by 2 bases and J by 6 bases, with 9 bases left in between. This CDR3 is 13 amino acids long. The germline gives CDR1 SGDLS, CDR2 YYNGEE. The CDR3 DNA follows: TGTGCCAGCAGCGTGGCGCAGGGTCAGCCCCAGCATTTT. Residues: CASSVAQGQPQHF.